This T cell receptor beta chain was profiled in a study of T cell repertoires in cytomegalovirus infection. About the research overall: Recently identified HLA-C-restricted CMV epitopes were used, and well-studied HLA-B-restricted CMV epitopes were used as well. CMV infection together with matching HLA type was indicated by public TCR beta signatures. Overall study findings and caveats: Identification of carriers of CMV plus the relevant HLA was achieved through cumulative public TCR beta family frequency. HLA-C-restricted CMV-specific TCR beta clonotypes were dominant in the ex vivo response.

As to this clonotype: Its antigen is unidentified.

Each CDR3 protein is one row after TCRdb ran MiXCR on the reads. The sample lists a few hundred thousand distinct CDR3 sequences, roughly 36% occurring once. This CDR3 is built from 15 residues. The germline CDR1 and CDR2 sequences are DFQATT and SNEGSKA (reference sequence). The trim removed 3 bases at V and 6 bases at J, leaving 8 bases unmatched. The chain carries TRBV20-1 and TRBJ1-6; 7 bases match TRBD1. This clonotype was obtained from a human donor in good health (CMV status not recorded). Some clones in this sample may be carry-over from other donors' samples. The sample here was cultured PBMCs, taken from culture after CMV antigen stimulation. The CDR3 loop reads CSARPTTGSNSPLHF. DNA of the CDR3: TGCAGTGCTAGGCCGACGACAGGGTCTAATTCACCCCTCCACTTT.